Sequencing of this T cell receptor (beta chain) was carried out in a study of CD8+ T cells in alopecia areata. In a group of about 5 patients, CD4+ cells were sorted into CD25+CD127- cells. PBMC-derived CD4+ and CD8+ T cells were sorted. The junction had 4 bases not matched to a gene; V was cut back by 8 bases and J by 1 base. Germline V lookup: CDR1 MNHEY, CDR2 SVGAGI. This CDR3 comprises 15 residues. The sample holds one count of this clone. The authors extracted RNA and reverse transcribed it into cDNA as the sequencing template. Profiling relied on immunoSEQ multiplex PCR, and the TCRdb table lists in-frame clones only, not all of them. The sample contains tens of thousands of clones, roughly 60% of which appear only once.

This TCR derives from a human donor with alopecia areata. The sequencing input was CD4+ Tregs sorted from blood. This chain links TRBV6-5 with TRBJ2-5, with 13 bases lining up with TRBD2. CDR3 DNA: TGTGCCAGCGGACTAGCGGGAGCAGTCCAAGAGACCCAGTACTTC. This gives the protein CASGLAGAVQETQYF.